The entry below gives a single TCR beta chain sequence along with its context. This sample stems from a study of blood T cell repertoires in COVID-19. Study as a whole: The cDNA or gDNA used as material had been derived from T cells, B-cell-depleted T cells, or PBMCs.

Germline lookup yields CDR1 LNHDA and CDR2 SQIVND (reference sequence). The CDR3 spans 13 residues. Deletions cut 4 bases from V and 7 bases from J, with 10 bases between. Sequencing was performed with immunoSEQ multiplex PCR; in TCRdb, only in-frame clones are kept and a portion is missing. The sample includes 93,000 or so clones, about 90% of them seen just once. This chain joins TRBV19 and TRBJ2-2; D perhaps matches TRBD2 (6 bases). The receptor was derived from a man aged 45-65 years in a cohort sampled during active COVID-19. The sample comprised peripheral blood. CDR3 DNA sequence: TGTGCCAGTAGTAGCCGGGGGATCGGGGAGCTGTTTTTT. It is translated as CASSSRGIGELFF.